This entry lists 19 T cell receptor beta chains sequenced from one sample in a study of cytomegalovirus exposure and HLA in healthy donors. The PCR employed 60 Vbeta primers together with 13 Jbeta primers. The assay was immunoSEQ multiplex PCR, and TCRdb's table has in-frame clones only and misses some. The table includes roughly 170,000 clones, 80% to 90% detected once. The specimen sequenced was PBMCs. Receptors were obtained from a girl aged 2-10 years in good health and CMV-seropositive.

The chain combines TRBV9 with TRBJ2-4, with TRBD2 matching over 9 bases. Per germline, CDR1 SGDLS and CDR2 YYNGEE. CDR3 length: 16 residues. V lost 3 bases to trimming and J lost 9 bases; unmatched junction nucleotides: 13. CDR3 nucleotide sequence: TGTGCCAGCAGCGACACCGGGACTAGCCCAGGGGGCATTCAGTACTTC. This encodes CASSDTGTSPGGIQYF.

The chain is built from TRBV28 and TRBJ1-2; no firm D call. The CDR3 is 14 amino acids. The V end lost 4 bases, the J end lost 4 bases, and 13 bases lay between the germline ends. Germline CDR1 reads MDHEN; CDR2 reads SYDVKM. CDR3 bases: TGTGCCAGCAGTTCCCCCCCGGGGTCCTATGGCTACACCTTC. Translating it yields CASSSPPGSYGYTF.

The chain links TRBV27 to TRBJ2-7, with D possibly matching TRBD1 (5 bases). V was pared by 2 bases and J by 6 bases, with 14 bases between. The length of the CDR3 is 14 residues. The germline V gene has CDR1 MNHEY and CDR2 SMNVEV (reference sequence). The chain's CDR3 is CASSLKGAPTEQYF. In nucleotides, the CDR3 is TGTGCCAGCAGTTTAAAAGGGGCCCCTACCGAGCAGTACTTC.

The rearrangement links TRBV6-6 to TRBJ2-7, with 13 nucleotides matching TRBD2. The germline CDR1 and CDR2 sequences are MNHNY and SVGAGI (reference sequence). The trim removed 4 bases at V and 0 bases at J, leaving 3 bases unmatched. The CDR3 totals 16 residues. The chain's CDR3 is CASSSTSGRPSYEQYF. CDR3 DNA sequence: TGTGCCAGCAGTTCGACTAGCGGGAGGCCCTCCTACGAGCAGTACTTC.

The chain links TRBV7-2 to TRBJ2-5; TRBD2 matches at 11 bases. The last part of the DNA fits TRBJ2-7 better; the J call may be wrong. CDR1 and CDR2 (germline): SGHTA, FQGNSA. The CDR3 is made up of 14 amino acids. The CDR3 nucleotides read TGTGCCAGCAGCACTAGCGGGAGAGACTACGAGCAGTACTTC. Protein sequence: CASSTSGRDYEQYF.

This clone was counted a single time. In the same sample, other DNA sequences code for this CDR3. The chain employs TRBV11-3 and TRBJ2-3; D might be TRBD2 (5 bases). The CDR3 has 16 residues. Germline V lookup: CDR1 SGHNT, CDR2 YENEEA. With 1 base removed from V and 0 bases from J, the gap between germline ends came to 11 bases. CDR3 in DNA: TGTGCCAGCAGCTTAGTGGCTAGGACTAGCACAGATACGCAGTATTTT. It codes for CASSLVARTSTDTQYF. Full variable domain (rest looked up from reference TRBV11-3 and TRBJ2-3): EAGVVQSPRYKIIEKKQPVAFWCNPISGHNTLYWYLQNLGQGPELLIRYENEEAVDDSQLPKDRFSAERLKGVDSTLKIQPAELGDSAVYLCASSLVARTSTDTQYFGPGTRLTVL.

This chain joins TRBV4-2 and TRBJ1-4; no clear D. This CDR3 is built from 16 residues. Germline lookup yields CDR1 LGHNA and CDR2 YNFKEQ. The germline V and J ends were trimmed by 0 bases and 3 bases, with 11 bases remaining between them. CDR3 coding DNA: TGTGCCAGCAGCCAAGATTGGGCAGCCCCTAATGAAAAACTGTTTTTT. Amino acids: CASSQDWAAPNEKLFF.

The V gene is TRBV4-2, the J gene TRBJ1-2, with 10 bases matching TRBD1. The CDR3 sequence is 17 residues long. Germline V gene sequence: CDR1 LGHNA, CDR2 YNFKEQ. V shed 1 base and J 4 bases; nucleotides not matched to a gene: 9. The CDR3 sequence is CASSQAENRDRGYGYTF. The CDR3 DNA follows: TGTGCCAGCAGCCAAGCCGAAAACCGGGACAGGGGCTATGGCTACACCTTC.

The V gene is TRBV19, the J gene TRBJ1-1; D is unclear. Germline values: CDR1 LNHDA, CDR2 SQIVND (reference sequence). This CDR3 has 11 residues. The V end was cut by 5 bases, the J end by 5 bases, with 6 bases between. The CDR3 DNA reads as TGTGCCAGTAGTGCCGGGACTGAAGCTTTCTTT. Translation gives CASSAGTEAFF.

This chain joins TRBV9 and TRBJ1-1, with TRBD1 matching over 8 bases. The germline gives CDR1 SGDLS, CDR2 YYNGEE. This CDR3 spans 13 amino acids. Trimming removed 4 bases from V and 7 bases from J; junction bases left unmatched: 6. The DNA for the CDR3 is TGTGCCAGCAGCCCCCGACAGGGGTTTGAAGCTTTCTTT. This encodes CASSPRQGFEAFF.

This chain connects TRBV7-8 to TRBJ2-1, with 8 bases fitting TRBD2. The CDR3 totals 15 residues. V was pared by 7 bases and J by 7 bases, with 12 bases of the junction left unmatched. Germline CDR1 SGHVS, CDR2 FQNEAQ. The CDR3: CASTQTGRAANEQFF. As DNA, the CDR3 is TGTGCCAGCACCCAAACCGGGAGGGCCGCTAATGAGCAGTTCTTC.

V and J are TRBV6-5 and TRBJ1-3, with D hard to call. In germline, CDR1 is MNHEY, CDR2 SVGAGI. This CDR3 spans 14 amino acids. Trimming pared 2 bases from V and 0 bases from J, leaving 5 bases between. This CDR3 reads CASSYTRSGNTIYF. The CDR3 region has the DNA TGTGCCAGCAGTTACACGCGCTCTGGAAACACCATATATTTT.

The rearrangement joins TRBV7-6 to TRBJ1-1; possible D gene TRBD1, 6 bases. The V end was cut by 3 bases, the J end by 7 bases, with 15 bases between. The germline V gene encodes CDR1 SGHVS and CDR2 FNYEAQ. The CDR3 is 14 amino acids. CDR3 in DNA: TGTGCCAGCAGCTTCCCGACAGGACATAATGAAGCTTTCTTT. As protein: CASSFPTGHNEAFF.

The chain uses TRBV10-1 and TRBJ2-1, with 7 bases matching TRBD2. The CDR3 extends over 14 amino acids. CDR1 is WNHNN and CDR2 is SYGVQD in the germline V gene (reference sequence). Trimming at V came to 0 bases and at J to 10 bases, leaving 6 bases not matched to a gene. The CDR3 coding sequence is TGCGCCAGCAGTGAGTCTGGGGGAGGGAGAGAGCAGTTCTTC. Translated, it gives CASSESGGGREQFF.

This clone came up a few times. For the CDR3, the DNA is TGTGCCAGCAGTATAACAGGGACTAACTATGGCTACACCTTC. Translated, it gives CASSITGTNYGYTF. This chain connects TRBV28 to TRBJ1-2, with D perhaps TRBD1 (6 bases). Between the trimmed V and J ends, which lost 5 bases and 0 bases, there was a span of 10 bases. CDR3 length: 14 residues. In germline, CDR1 is MDHEN, CDR2 SYDVKM.

The V and J genes are TRBV4-1 and TRBJ2-1; TRBD1 agrees at 8 bases. CDR3 size: 14 residues. The J segment lost 5 bases and the V segment lost 5 bases, leaving 5 bases of the junction unmatched. Germline lookup yields CDR1 MGHRA and CDR2 YSYEKL. The CDR3 DNA reads as TGCGCCAGCAGCTTGGGACAGGTAAACAATGAGCAGTTCTTC. It codes for CASSLGQVNNEQFF.

The chain couples TRBV7-3 to TRBJ2-5; 9 positions match TRBD2. In germline, CDR1 is SGHTA, CDR2 FQGTGA. The CDR3 spans 16 residues. V lost 5 bases and J lost 1; bases outside the gene matches: 8. CDR3 nucleotides: TGTGCCAGCAGCGCGACCGGGACTAGCAGCCAAGAGACCCAGTACTTC. Amino acids: CASSATGTSSQETQYF.

This clone was counted a few times. This chain connects TRBV5-1 to TRBJ2-1; the D gene is possibly TRBD2 (6 bases). Germline assignment: CDR1 SGHRS and CDR2 YFSETQ. V lost 2 bases and J 3 bases, leaving 6 bases between the germline ends. The CDR3 extends over 13 amino acids. The CDR3 region is CASSFGGYNEQFF. The CDR3 region has the DNA TGCGCCAGCAGCTTCGGGGGCTACAATGAGCAGTTCTTC.

The chain carries TRBV18 and TRBJ1-1; 7 bases align to TRBD1. This CDR3 region has 13 residues. Germline V CDR1 and CDR2: KGHSH, LQKENI. Trimming removed 3 bases from V and 4 bases from J; junction bases left unmatched: 2. This chain's CDR3 is CASSPQGVTEAFF. The CDR3 DNA is TGTGCCAGCTCACCTCAGGGGGTCACTGAAGCTTTCTTT.